These 30 T cell receptor beta chains were sequenced from one sample in a study of graft-versus-host responses after intestinal transplantation. Assay: immunoSEQ multiplex PCR; the TCRdb copy retains only in-frame clones and omits some. This sample has about 130,000 clones, with approximately 90% found just once. No antigens are known for them. Material: unstimulated CD4+ T cells sorted from spleen or lymph node cells, obtained before intestinal transplant. The source is a human donor who received an intestinal transplant.

For this clone: The junction departs from germline at one end; a sequencing error may be responsible. The chain uses TRBV13 and TRBJ2-2; unclear D gene. Germline V lookup: CDR1 PRHDT, CDR2 FYEKMQ (reference sequence). CDR3 length: 15 residues. The CDR3: CASSLGLSNTGELFF. CDR3 nucleotides: TGTGCCAGCAGCCTAGGGCTTTCGAACACCGGGGAGCTGTTTTTT. Together with reference TRBV13 and TRBJ2-2, the CDR3 gives the full variable domain: AAGVIQSPRHLIKEKRETATLKCYPIPRHDTVYWYQQGPGQDPQFLISFYEKMQSDKGSIPDRFSAQQFSDYHSELNMSSLELGDSALYFCASSLGLSNTGELFFGEGSRLTVL.

The chain carries TRBV5-8 and TRBJ2-4, with a tentative D call TRBD1 (7 bases). The V gene lost 4 bases and the J gene lost 0 bases, with 11 bases spanning the gap. This CDR3 spans 15 amino acids. Germline V gene sequence: CDR1 SGHTS, CDR2 YDEGEE. In nucleotides, the CDR3 is TGTGCCAGCAGCCTCCAGGGGGGAGCCAAAAACATTCAGTACTTC. Protein product: CASSLQGGAKNIQYF.

CDR3 bases: TGTGCCAGCAGCTTATTAGGGCCCGGGGAGACCCAGTACTTC. The encoded protein is CASSLLGPGETQYF. V is TRBV11-2 and J is TRBJ2-5; no clear D. The V end was cut by 2 bases, the J end by 5 bases, with 12 bases between. Germline CDR1 is SGHAT and CDR2 is FQNNGV. The length of the CDR3 is 14 residues. Looking up the rest from reference TRBV11-2 and TRBJ2-5 gives the full variable domain: EAGVAQSPRYKIIEKRQSVAFWCNPISGHATLYWYQQILGQGPKLLIQFQNNGVVDDSQLPKDRFSAERLKGVDSTLKIQPAKLEDSAVYLCASSLLGPGETQYFGPGTRLLVL.

This chain connects TRBV30 to TRBJ1-4; TRBD1 might be the D (5 bases). This CDR3 region has 12 residues. The V end was cut by 3 bases, the J end by 7 bases, with 9 bases between. Germline CDR1 is GTSNPN and CDR2 is SVGIG (reference sequence). CDR3 residues: CAWRAGIEKLFF. DNA for the CDR3: TGTGCCTGGAGGGCAGGGATTGAAAAACTGTTTTTT. Full variable domain (missing parts from reference TRBV30 and TRBJ1-4): SQTIHQWPATLVQPVGSPLSLECTVEGTSNPNLYWYRQAAGRGLQLLFYSVGIGQISSEVPQNLSASRPQDRQFILSSKKLLLSDSGFYLCAWRAGIEKLFFGSGTQLSVL.

The sample holds one count of this clone. V gene TRBV10-3 combines with J gene TRBJ1-1; 8 bases fit TRBD1. The length of the CDR3 is 14 residues. The junction had 4 bases not matched to a gene; V was cut back by 4 bases and J by 3 bases. CDR1 ENHRY and CDR2 SYGVKD come from the germline V gene. CDR3: CAISAVDRDTEAFF. The DNA of the CDR3 is TGTGCCATCAGTGCCGTGGACAGGGACACTGAAGCTTTCTTT.

The sample holds one count of this clone. The chain joins TRBV9 to TRBJ1-4; a weak D match, TRBD1 (5 bases). CDR1 and CDR2 from the germline V gene are SGDLS and YYNGEE. V was pared by 2 bases and J by 1 base, with 9 bases between. The CDR3 spans 15 residues. The CDR3 sequence is CASSVGAGTNEKLFF. The CDR3 nucleotides are TGTGCCAGCAGCGTCGGGGCAGGAACTAATGAAAAACTGTTTTTT.

The gene calls are TRBV7-9 and TRBJ2-1; TRBD1 might be the D (5 bases). The germline CDR1 and CDR2 sequences are SEHNR and FQNEAQ (reference sequence). The CDR3 runs to 14 residues. Between the trimmed V and J ends, which lost 5 bases and 9 bases, there was a span of 17 bases. CDR3 protein: CASSPQALIVEQFF. The DNA for the CDR3 is TGTGCCAGCAGCCCACAGGCGCTAATAGTTGAGCAGTTCTTC.

The chain employs TRBV27 and TRBJ2-7, with a possible D match to TRBD1 (6 bases). The CDR3 sequence is 13 residues long. Germline loops: CDR1 MNHEY, CDR2 SMNVEV (reference sequence). V was pared by 3 bases and J by 2 bases, with 8 bases between. Written as DNA, the CDR3 is TGTGCCAGCAGTTTTTCAGGGGCCTACGAGCAGTACTTC. The encoded protein is CASSFSGAYEQYF.

As DNA, the CDR3 is TGTGCCAGCAGCTTGGGGCAGGAGCTGAACACTGAAGCTTTCTTT. Amino acids: CASSLGQELNTEAFF. The chain joins TRBV5-4 to TRBJ1-1, with D unclear. Germline-derived CDR1 and CDR2 are SGHNT and YYREEE (reference sequence). V lost 0 bases, J lost 0 bases, and 9 bases lay in between. The CDR3 totals 15 residues.

CDR3 bases: TGTGCCAGCAGCTTGGACGGGGAGACCCAGTACTTC. It translates to CASSLDGETQYF. V is TRBV5-8 and J is TRBJ2-5; D is unclear. This CDR3 region has 12 residues. Germline V gene data show CDR1 as SGHTS and CDR2 as YDEGEE. The ends were cut back, 0 bases at V and 5 bases at J, with 5 bases in the middle. The full variable domain, with the rest looked up from reference TRBV5-8 and TRBJ2-5, is EAGVTQSPTHLIKTRGQQATLRCSPISGHTSVYWYQQALGLGLQFLLWYDEGEERNRGNFPPRFSGRQFPNYSSELNVNALELEDSALYLCASSLDGETQYFGPGTRLLVL.

This clone has only one observation. The gene calls are TRBV7-9 and TRBJ1-2, with a weak D call TRBD1 (5 bases). The V and J ends lost 6 bases and 5 bases respectively, with 16 bases between them. From germline, CDR1 is SEHNR and CDR2 FQNEAQ (reference sequence). This CDR3 has 14 residues. This chain's CDR3 is CASSRGGRAYGYTF. The CDR3 DNA follows: TGTGCCAGCAGTAGAGGTGGCAGGGCTTATGGCTACACCTTC.

This chain joins TRBV7-7 and TRBJ2-1; 9 bases are a match to TRBD2. The V and J ends lost 5 bases and 4 bases, in that order; junction bases with no gene match: 6. Germline-derived CDR1 and CDR2 are SSHAT and FNYEAQ (reference sequence). The CDR3 loop spans 15 amino acids. The CDR3 DNA sequence: TGTGCCAGCAGCCTTAGCGGGGGACTGTACAATGAGCAGTTCTTC. This sequence encodes CASSLSGGLYNEQFF.

The genes are TRBV10-3 and TRBJ2-1; D may be TRBD2 (7 bases). V lost 6 bases and J lost 8, with 20 bases in between. Germline CDR1 ENHRY, CDR2 SYGVKD. The CDR3 runs 15 residues. CDR3 protein: CAISDHQWGGHEQFF. DNA of the CDR3: TGTGCCATCAGCGACCACCAGTGGGGGGGCCATGAGCAGTTCTTC.

The CDR3 loop reads CASSRDRGSNQPQHF. CDR3 nucleotides: TGTGCCAGTAGTAGGGACAGGGGTAGCAATCAGCCCCAGCATTTT. The chain recombines TRBV19 with TRBJ1-5; TRBD1 matches at 10 bases. The CDR3 is 15 residues long. Germline values: CDR1 LNHDA, CDR2 SQIVND (reference sequence). Losses at the gene ends were 4 bases for V and 0 bases for J; bases not matched to a gene: 0.

The rearrangement links TRBV6-6 to TRBJ2-5; D is possibly TRBD1 (5 bases). The CDR3 runs to 16 residues. The V end was cut by 0 bases, the J end by 4 bases, with 15 bases between. CDR1 and CDR2 (germline): MNHNY, SVGAGI (reference sequence). CDR3 region: CASSYSRQGGVETQYF. CDR3 nucleotides: TGTGCCAGCAGTTACTCCCGGCAGGGTGGGGTAGAGACCCAGTACTTC.

This chain links TRBV18 with TRBJ2-5; D may be TRBD1 or TRBD2 (6 bases each). CDR3 length: 17 residues. The germline CDR1 and CDR2 sequences are KGHSH and LQKENI. V was clipped by 3 bases and J by 5 bases, with 22 bases between them. CDR3: CASSPGLVGLTGETQYF. The DNA of the CDR3 is TGTGCCAGCTCACCGGGACTGGTCGGACTTACAGGGGAGACCCAGTACTTC. Supplemented by reference TRBV18 and TRBJ2-5, the full variable domain reads NAGVMQNPRHLVRRRGQEARLRCSPMKGHSHVYWYRQLPEEGLKFMVYLQKENIIDESGMPKERFSAEFPKEGPSILRIQQVVRGDSAAYFCASSPGLVGLTGETQYFGPGTRLLVL.

The chain employs TRBV7-2 and TRBJ2-4; D possibly corresponds to TRBD2 (5 bases). Germline V gene lookup returns CDR1 SGHTA and CDR2 FQGNSA. Trimming removed 3 bases from V and 2 bases from J, with 8 bases in between. This CDR3 has 14 residues. CDR3 sequence: CASSFGVSKNIQYF. DNA of the CDR3: TGTGCCAGCAGCTTCGGGGTTTCCAAAAACATTCAGTACTTC.

This clone was counted between two and nine times. The V call is TRBV5-1, the J call TRBJ2-1, with D perhaps TRBD1 (6 bases). CDR1 and CDR2 (germline): SGHRS, YFSETQ. The CDR3 runs to 16 residues. V lost 3 bases and J 2 bases, leaving 15 bases between the germline ends. The CDR3 is CASSYSSGVPYNEQFF. In DNA, the CDR3 is TGCGCCAGCAGCTACTCTTCAGGGGTACCCTACAATGAGCAGTTCTTC.

The chain carries TRBV9 and TRBJ2-3; TRBD2 matches 7 bases. With V trimmed by 0 bases and J by 0 bases, 1 base remained unmatched. The CDR3 covers 15 residues. Germline CDR1 reads SGDLS; CDR2 reads YYNGEE. The CDR3 is CASSVGLASTDTQYF. CDR3 sequence (DNA): TGTGCCAGCAGCGTAGGACTAGCCAGCACAGATACGCAGTATTTT.

The V call is TRBV4-1, the J call TRBJ1-1; tentative D call: TRBD1 (5 bases). Germline loops: CDR1 MGHRA, CDR2 YSYEKL. The length of the CDR3 is 15 residues. V was cut by 3 bases and J by 11 bases, with 22 bases left in between. CDR3 DNA sequence: TGCGCCAGCAGCCACGGTCGGGCAGGGTCAGGGTTCGCTTTCTTT. As protein: CASSHGRAGSGFAFF.

This clone was detected once. J is TRBJ1-5 and V is TRBV5-3, with D possibly TRBD1 on 6 matching bases. TRBV5-3 has ORF status, its function being uncertain. V shed 3 bases and J shed 0 bases, with 7 bases lying between them. CDR3 length: 14 residues. CDR3 region: CARSSRGSNQPQHF. In nucleotides, the CDR3 is TGTGCCAGAAGCTCCAGGGGTAGCAATCAGCCCCAGCATTTT.

The chain uses TRBV30 and TRBJ2-4; TRBD1 or TRBD2 may be the D gene (5 bases each). This CDR3 has 14 residues. Germline V gives CDR1 GTSNPN, CDR2 SVGIG (reference sequence). V dropped 1 base and J dropped 4 bases, with 11 bases sitting between them. CDR3 DNA: TGTGCCTGGAGTGAAGGGACGGAAAAAAACATTCAGTACTTC. This sequence encodes CAWSEGTEKNIQYF.

This clone was recorded once. The rearrangement joins TRBV12-5 to TRBJ2-3, with TRBD2 matching 8 bases. The CDR3 contains 13 residues. V gave up 7 bases and J gave up 6 bases; unmatched junction bases: 6. Germline-derived CDR1 and CDR2 are LGHNT and FRNRAP. This chain's CDR3 is CASVGGGDDTQYF. Written as DNA, the CDR3 is TGTGCTAGTGTCGGGGGGGGCGACGATACGCAGTATTTT.

This clone appeared once. The chain is built from TRBV6-6 and TRBJ1-1; TRBD1 matches 7 bases. The germline gives CDR1 MNHNY, CDR2 SVGAGI (reference sequence). Unmatched junction bases numbered 8, after V lost 5 bases and J lost 5 bases. CDR3 size: 14 residues. The CDR3 DNA sequence: TGTGCCAGCAGTGGGCACAGGGGAGGGACTGAAGCTTTCTTT. Translating it yields CASSGHRGGTEAFF.

The V call is TRBV5-4, the J call TRBJ2-5, with TRBD2 identical over 7 bases. Trimming at V came to 6 bases and at J to 5 bases, leaving 7 bases not matched to a gene. The CDR3 runs 13 residues. Germline assignment: CDR1 SGHNT and CDR2 YYREEE (reference sequence). CDR3 sequence: CASTRGGLETQYF. The CDR3 nucleotides read TGTGCCAGCACCCGCGGGGGATTGGAGACCCAGTACTTC.

The chain recombines TRBV2 with TRBJ1-1; D uncertain. Germline V lookup: CDR1 SNHLY, CDR2 FYNNEI. V lost 6 bases, J lost 6 bases, and 14 bases lay in between. The length of the CDR3 is 13 residues. CDR3 nucleotide sequence: TGTGCCAGCAGCGGGGAGGAAAGTTCTGAAGCTTTCTTT. Translating gives CASSGEESSEAFF.

This clone appeared a single time. This chain links TRBV6-1 with TRBJ1-2; 7 bases align to TRBD1. Germline lookup yields CDR1 MNHNS and CDR2 SASEGT. This CDR3 is built from 16 residues. V dropped 3 bases and J dropped 6; count of bases not matched to a gene: 13. CDR3 coding DNA: TGTGCCAGCAGTGATCAGTTGAGGGGGCCGGAAGATGGCTACACCTTC. Translation gives CASSDQLRGPEDGYTF.

This clone was detected only once. The chain links TRBV5-5 to TRBJ2-7; unclear D gene. The germline V and J ends were trimmed by 0 bases and 7 bases, with 14 bases remaining between them. CDR3 length: 14 amino acids. CDR1 is SGHKS, CDR2 YYEKEE, per germline (reference sequence). The CDR3 DNA follows: TGTGCCAGCAGCTTGGCCGCTTTGTCTACGGAGCAGTACTTC. Protein sequence: CASSLAALSTEQYF.

The J gene is TRBJ2-6, the V gene TRBV11-1; the D is unclear. The CDR3 extends over 14 amino acids. Deletions cut 8 bases from V and 0 bases from J, with 8 bases between. The germline gives CDR1 SGHAT, CDR2 FQDESV (reference sequence). The CDR3 sequence: CASLGSSGANVLTF. DNA for the CDR3: TGTGCCAGCCTCGGGTCCTCTGGGGCCAACGTCCTGACTTTC.

This chain joins TRBV4-2 and TRBJ2-7, with 9 bases matching TRBD1. Trimming took 4 bases from V and 6 from J; bases not matched to a gene: 10. The germline V gene has CDR1 LGHNA and CDR2 YNFKEQ. This CDR3 spans 15 amino acids. CDR3 nucleotide sequence: TGTGCCAGCAGCCGAGTTGGGACAGGGATTTCCGAGCAGTACTTC. Translating gives CASSRVGTGISEQYF.